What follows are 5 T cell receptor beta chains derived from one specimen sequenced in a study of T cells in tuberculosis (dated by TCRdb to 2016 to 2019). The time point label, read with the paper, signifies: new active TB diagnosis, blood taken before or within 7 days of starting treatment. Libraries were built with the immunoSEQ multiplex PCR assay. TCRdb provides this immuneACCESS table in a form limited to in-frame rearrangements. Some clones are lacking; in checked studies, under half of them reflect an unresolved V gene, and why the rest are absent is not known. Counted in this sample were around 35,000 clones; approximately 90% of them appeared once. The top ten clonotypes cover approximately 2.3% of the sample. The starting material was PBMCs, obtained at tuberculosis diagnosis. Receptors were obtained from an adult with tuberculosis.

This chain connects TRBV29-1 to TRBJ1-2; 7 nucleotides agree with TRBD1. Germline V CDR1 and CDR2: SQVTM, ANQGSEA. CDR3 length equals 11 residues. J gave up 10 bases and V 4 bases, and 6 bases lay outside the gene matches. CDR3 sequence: CSVGQGSDYTF. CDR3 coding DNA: TGCAGCGTTGGACAGGGCAGCGACTACACCTTC.

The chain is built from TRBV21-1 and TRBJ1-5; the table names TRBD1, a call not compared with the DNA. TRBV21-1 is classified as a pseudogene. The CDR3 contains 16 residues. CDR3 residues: CASSGPGTGGNQPQHF. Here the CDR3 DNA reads TGTGCCAGCAGCGGTCCCGGGACAGGGGGCAATCAGCCCCAGCATTTT.

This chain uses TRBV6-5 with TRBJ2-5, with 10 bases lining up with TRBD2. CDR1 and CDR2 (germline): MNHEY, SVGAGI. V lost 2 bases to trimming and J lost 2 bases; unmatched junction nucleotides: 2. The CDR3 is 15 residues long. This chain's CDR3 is CASSYASGRQETQYF. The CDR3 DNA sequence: TGTGCCAGCAGTTACGCTAGCGGGAGACAAGAGACCCAGTACTTC.

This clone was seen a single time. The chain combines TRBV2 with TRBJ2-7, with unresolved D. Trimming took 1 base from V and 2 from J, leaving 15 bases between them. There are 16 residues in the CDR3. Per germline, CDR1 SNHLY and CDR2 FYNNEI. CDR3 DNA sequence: TGTGCCAGCAGTGAAGGGCCGGCCGAACTAACCTACGAGCAGTACTTC. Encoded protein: CASSEGPAELTYEQYF.

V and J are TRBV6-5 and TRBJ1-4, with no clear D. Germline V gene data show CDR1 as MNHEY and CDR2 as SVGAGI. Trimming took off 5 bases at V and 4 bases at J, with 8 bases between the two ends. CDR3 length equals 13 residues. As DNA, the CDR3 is TGTGCCAGCAGTGAGAATGGTAATGAAAAACTGTTTTTT. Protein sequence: CASSENGNEKLFF.